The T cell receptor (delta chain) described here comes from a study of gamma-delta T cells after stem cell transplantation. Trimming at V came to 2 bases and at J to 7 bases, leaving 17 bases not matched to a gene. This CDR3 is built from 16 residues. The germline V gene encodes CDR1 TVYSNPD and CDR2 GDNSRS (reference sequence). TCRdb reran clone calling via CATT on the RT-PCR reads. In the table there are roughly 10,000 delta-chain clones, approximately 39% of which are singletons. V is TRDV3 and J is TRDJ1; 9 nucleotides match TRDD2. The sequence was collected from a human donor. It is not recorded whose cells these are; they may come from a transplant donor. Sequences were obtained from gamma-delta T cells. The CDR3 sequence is CAFGESKPSYLCKLIF. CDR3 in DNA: TGTGCCTTTGGTGAATCAAAGCCTTCCTACCTGTGTAAACTCATCTTT.